This TCR beta chain was captured in a study of blood T cell repertoires in COVID-19. Study at large: Italy, Spain and the United States were the sources of the convalescent and acute COVID-19 samples. The analysed material was cDNA or gDNA that came from T cells, B-cell-depleted T cells, or PBMCs.

Per the germline V gene, CDR1 is MDHEN and CDR2 is SYDVKM. The V end was cut by 2 bases, the J end by 2 bases, with 13 bases between. The CDR3 consists of 16 residues. Authors' methods: Reference gene primer amplification gave nucleated cell count estimates. Profiled with immunoSEQ multiplex PCR; TCRdb holds only in-frame clones, not every one. The V and J calls and clone size are taken from that table; D and trimming were inferred from the DNA. The table lists over 90,000 clones, roughly 84% of them singletons. The sequencing sample was made of peripheral blood. The clonotype originates from a human donor in a cohort sampled during active COVID-19. V is TRBV28 and J is TRBJ1-5; tentatively, D is TRBD1 (6 bases). The CDR3 nucleotides read TGTGCCAGCAGTTTAGCGACACAGGGTGGCAATCAGCCCCAGCATTTT. Translating gives CASSLATQGGNQPQHF.